Described below is a single T cell receptor beta chain sequence and its context. No antigen is known for it. This sample was included in a study of cytomegalovirus exposure and HLA in healthy donors. Whole-study results and caveats: A list of approximately 160 TCR beta chains associated with cytomegalovirus was given.

Some clones are missing from TCRdb's copy, which holds only in-frame ones; the method was immunoSEQ multiplex PCR. The sample has about 130,000 clones; 75% to 90% are singletons. The junction had 10 bases not matched to a gene; V was cut back by 5 bases and J by 1 base. Germline-derived CDR1 and CDR2 are SGHVS and FNYEAQ. The CDR3 is 16 residues long. The TCR was taken from a woman aged 18 to 35 in good health and CMV-seronegative. The chain combines TRBV7-6 with TRBJ2-7; 8 nucleotides agree with TRBD1. The source material was PBMCs. Here the CDR3 DNA reads TGTGCCAGCAGCCCGTCCCCGCGACAGGGGTCCTACGAGCAGTACTTC. Its protein is CASSPSPRQGSYEQYF.